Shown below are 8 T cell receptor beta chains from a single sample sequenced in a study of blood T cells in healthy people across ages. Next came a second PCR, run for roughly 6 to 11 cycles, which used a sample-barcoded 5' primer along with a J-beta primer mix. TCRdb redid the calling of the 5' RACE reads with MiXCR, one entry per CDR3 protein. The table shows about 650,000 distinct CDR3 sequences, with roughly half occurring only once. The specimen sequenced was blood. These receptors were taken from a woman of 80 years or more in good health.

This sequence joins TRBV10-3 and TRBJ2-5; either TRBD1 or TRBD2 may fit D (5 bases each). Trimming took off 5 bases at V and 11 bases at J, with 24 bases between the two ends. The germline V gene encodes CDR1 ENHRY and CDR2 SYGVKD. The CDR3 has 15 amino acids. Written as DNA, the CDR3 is TGTGCCATCAGTTTATCCCTTCGGGGCGCCAGTGAGCAGTACTTC. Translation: CAISLSLRGASEQYF.

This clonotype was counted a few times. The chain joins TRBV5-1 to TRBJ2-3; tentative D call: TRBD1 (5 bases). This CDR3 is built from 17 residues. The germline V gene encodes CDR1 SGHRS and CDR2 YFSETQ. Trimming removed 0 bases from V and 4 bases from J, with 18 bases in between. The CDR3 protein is CASSLVEQVVGADTQYF. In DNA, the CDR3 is TGCGCCAGCAGCTTGGTAGAACAGGTTGTAGGCGCAGATACGCAGTATTTT.

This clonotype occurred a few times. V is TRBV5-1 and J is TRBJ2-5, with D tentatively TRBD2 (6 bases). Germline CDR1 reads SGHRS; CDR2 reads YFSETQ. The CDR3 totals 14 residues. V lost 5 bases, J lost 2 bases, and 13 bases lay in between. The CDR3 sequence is CASRPLDYQETQYF. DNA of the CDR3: TGCGCCAGCAGACCTTTGGACTATCAAGAGACCCAGTACTTC.

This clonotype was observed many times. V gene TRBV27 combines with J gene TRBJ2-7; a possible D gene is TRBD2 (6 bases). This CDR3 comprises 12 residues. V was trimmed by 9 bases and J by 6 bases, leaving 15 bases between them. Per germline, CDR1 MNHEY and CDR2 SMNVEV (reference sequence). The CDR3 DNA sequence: TGTGCCAGTATAGGAGGGAGTCGCGAGCAGTACTTC. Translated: CASIGGSREQYF.

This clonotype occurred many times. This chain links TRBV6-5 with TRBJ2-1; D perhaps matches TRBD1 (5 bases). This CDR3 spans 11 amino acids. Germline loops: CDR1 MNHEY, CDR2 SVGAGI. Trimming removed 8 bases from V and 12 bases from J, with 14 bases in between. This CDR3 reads CASRRQCLQFF. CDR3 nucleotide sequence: TGTGCCAGCCGTAGACAGTGTTTGCAGTTCTTC.

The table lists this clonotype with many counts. The CDR3: CSARFPGRSSYEQYF. CDR3 bases: TGCAGTGCTAGATTCCCGGGACGTTCCTCCTACGAGCAGTACTTC. The rearrangement links TRBV20-1 to TRBJ2-7; D may be TRBD1 or TRBD2 (5 bases each). CDR3 length equals 15 residues. V was shortened by 2 bases and J by 0 bases, with 14 bases between the two germline ends. Germline CDR1 and CDR2: DFQATT and SNEGSKA (reference sequence).

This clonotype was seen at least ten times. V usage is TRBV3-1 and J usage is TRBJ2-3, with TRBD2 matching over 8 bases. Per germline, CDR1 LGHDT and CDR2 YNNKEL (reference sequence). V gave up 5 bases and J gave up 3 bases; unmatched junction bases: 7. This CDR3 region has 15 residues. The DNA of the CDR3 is TGTGCCAGCAGCTTAGCGGGGTATGGTACAGATACGCAGTATTTT. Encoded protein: CASSLAGYGTDTQYF.

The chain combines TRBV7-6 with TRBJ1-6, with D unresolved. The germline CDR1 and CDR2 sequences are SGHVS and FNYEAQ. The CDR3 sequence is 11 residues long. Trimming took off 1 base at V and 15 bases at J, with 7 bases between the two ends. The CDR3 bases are TGTGCCAGCAGCTTAGGACAAGACCTCCACTTT. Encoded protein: CASSLGQDLHF. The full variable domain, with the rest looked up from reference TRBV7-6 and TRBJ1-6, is GAGVSQSPRYKVTKRGQDVALRCDPISGHVSLYWYRQALGQGPEFLTYFNYEAQQDKSGLPNDRFSAERPEGSISTLTIQRTEQRDSAMYRCASSLGQDLHFGNGTRLTVT.